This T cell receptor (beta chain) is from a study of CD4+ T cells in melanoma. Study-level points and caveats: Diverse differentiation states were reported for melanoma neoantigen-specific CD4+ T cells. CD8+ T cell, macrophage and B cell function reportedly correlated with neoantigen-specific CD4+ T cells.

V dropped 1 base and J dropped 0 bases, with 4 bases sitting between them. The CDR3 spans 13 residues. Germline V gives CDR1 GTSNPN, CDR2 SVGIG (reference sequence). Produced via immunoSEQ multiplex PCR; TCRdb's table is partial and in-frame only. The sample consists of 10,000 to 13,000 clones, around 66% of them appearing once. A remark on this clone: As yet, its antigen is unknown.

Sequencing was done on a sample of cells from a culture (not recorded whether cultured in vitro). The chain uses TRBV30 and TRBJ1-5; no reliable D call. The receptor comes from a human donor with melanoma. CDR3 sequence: CAWSAGSNQPQHF. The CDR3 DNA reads TGTGCCTGGAGTGCGGGTAGCAATCAGCCCCAGCATTTT. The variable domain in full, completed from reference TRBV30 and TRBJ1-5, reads SQTIHQWPATLVQPVGSPLSLECTVEGTSNPNLYWYRQAAGRGLQLLFYSVGIGQISSEVPQNLSASRPQDRQFILSSKKLLLSDSGFYLCAWSAGSNQPQHFGDGTRLSIL.